This T cell receptor (beta chain) was found in a study of T-cell memory formation after mild COVID-19. Points from the study as a whole: Day 15 to 85 contractors were CD4/CD8 balanced; later expanders leaned CD4+.

The germline V gene encodes CDR1 DFQATT and CDR2 SNEGSKA (reference sequence). The CDR3 runs to 16 residues. Trimming stripped 2 bases from V and 9 bases from J, with 20 bases between. TCRdb independently ran MiXCR on the 5' RACE reads; one entry per CDR3 protein. The data show a few hundred thousand distinct CDR3 sequences, about 20% seen once. On this clonotype itself: The antigen is not known.

This TCR was sampled from an adult woman who had mild COVID-19 (a few samples of this study predate the infection). Cell type and time point are not known. The specimen was PBMCs or a T cell subset sorted from them (not recorded which). The V and J genes are TRBV20-1 and TRBJ1-6; TRBD1 is a possible D gene (6 bases). The CDR3 spells CSARRRGEQVGSPLHF. Here the CDR3 DNA reads TGCAGTGCTAGAAGGAGGGGGGAACAGGTGGGTTCACCCCTCCACTTT.